Listed below are T cell receptor beta chains from one sample, sequenced in a study of blood T cells in healthy people across ages. A single record per CDR3 protein comes from TCRdb applying MiXCR to the 5' RACE reads. The table lists roughly 900,000 distinct CDR3 sequences, under 30% of them singletons. Source material: blood. These TCRs come from a woman of 80 years or more in good health. Each CDR3 is given with its conserved first and last residue. The D gene is left open where the match is weak. Where a row states a size, it is once, few, many or the class of an expanded clone; other rows omit it.

J: TRBJ2-1; size: -; V: TRBV5-1; D: TRBD2; DNA: TGCGCCAGCAGCAGGACTAGCTCCATGAGCTCCTACAATGAGCAGTTCTTC; CDR3: CASSRTSSMSSYNEQFF
J: TRBJ2-7; size: few; V: TRBV2; D: TRBD1; DNA: TGTGCCACGGGACAGAGCTCCTACGAGCAGTACTTC; CDR3: CATGQSSYEQYF
J: TRBJ2-2; size: -; V: TRBV28; D: TRBD1; DNA: TGTGCCAGCGCCACAGGGGGGAGAACCGGGGAGCTGTTTTTT; CDR3: CASATGGRTGELFF
J: TRBJ1-1; size: few; V: TRBV30; D: TRBD1; DNA: TGTGCCTGGAATTACAGGGGGAACACTGAAGCTTTCTTT; CDR3: CAWNYRGNTEAFF
J: TRBJ2-3; size: many; V: TRBV27; D: -; DNA: TGTGCCAGCAGTTTATCGATCCCAACAGCCTACACAGATACGCAGTATTTT; CDR3: CASSLSIPTAYTDTQYF
J: TRBJ1-2; size: -; V: TRBV4-1; D: -; DNA: TGCGCCAGCAGCCAACCTGGCTATGGCTACACCTTC; CDR3: CASSQPGYGYTF
J: TRBJ2-1; size: -; V: TRBV7-9; D: TRBD1; DNA: TGTGCCAGCAGCTTACCGCCCGGGACAGGGCAGAATGAGCAGTTCTTC; CDR3: CASSLPPGTGQNEQFF
J: TRBJ2-3; size: many; V: TRBV24-1; D: TRBD1; DNA: TGTGCCACCAGTGATCCCCGGACAGGGGACTTACCCACAGATACGCAGTATTTT; CDR3: CATSDPRTGDLPTDTQYF
J: TRBJ2-7; size: -; V: TRBV7-2; D: -; DNA: TGTGCCACCTCACGGGACGGGAGCTCCTACGAGCAGTACTTC; CDR3: CATSRDGSSYEQYF
J: TRBJ2-3; size: -; V: TRBV24-1; D: -; DNA: TGTGCCACCAGTGATTCCACCAGGGTAGTAGGCACAGATACGCAGTATTTT; CDR3: CATSDSTRVVGTDTQYF
J: TRBJ2-2; size: -; V: TRBV6-5; D: -; DNA: TGTGCCAGCAGTTACTCGGGAAGGGCCGGGGAGCTGTTTTTT; CDR3: CASSYSGRAGELFF
J: TRBJ2-3; size: -; V: TRBV7-9; D: TRBD1; DNA: TGTGCCAGCACCCCGGACAGGGGGCGGGAAGATACGCAGTATTTT; CDR3: CASTPDRGREDTQYF
J: TRBJ2-5; size: many; V: TRBV10-3; D: -; DNA: TGTGCCATCAGTGAGTCGGAGACCCAGTACTTC; CDR3: CAISESETQYF
J: TRBJ1-1; size: -; V: TRBV3-1; D: -; DNA: TGTGCCAGCAGCCAGAAACGGAACACTGAAGCTTTCTTT; CDR3: CASSQKRNTEAFF
J: TRBJ1-5; size: many; V: TRBV7-9; D: -; DNA: TGTGCCAGCAGCTCAGGGACTGCCTCAAAGCCCCAGCATTTT; CDR3: CASSSGTASKPQHF
J: TRBJ1-4; size: -; V: TRBV20-1; D: -; DNA: TGCAGTGCTAGAGATTTGGTAACTAATGAAAAACTGTTTTTT; CDR3: CSARDLVTNEKLFF
J: TRBJ1-6; size: many; V: TRBV9; D: TRBD1; DNA: TGTGCCAGCAGCGATAGACAGGGGGTTAATTCACCCCTCCACTTT; CDR3: CASSDRQGVNSPLHF
J: TRBJ1-2; size: -; V: TRBV12-3/TRBV12-4; D: -; DNA: TGTGCCAGCAACATTGGGCAGGGTAATCAAGGCTACACCTTC; CDR3: CASNIGQGNQGYTF
J: TRBJ1-5; size: -; V: TRBV6-2/TRBV6-3; D: -; DNA: TGTGCCAGCAGTCCCACGCTGTACCTCGGGGTTTTTAGCAATCAGCCCCAGCATTTT; CDR3: CASSPTLYLGVFSNQPQHF
J: TRBJ2-2; size: few; V: TRBV11-2; D: -; DNA: TGTGCCAGCAGCCCCCAGGTATATGGGGAGCTGTTTTTT; CDR3: CASSPQVYGELFF
J: TRBJ1-5; size: -; V: TRBV12-3/TRBV12-4; D: -; DNA: TGTGCCAGCAGTCCAATCCTATGGCCCCAGCATTTT; CDR3: CASSPILWPQHF
J: TRBJ1-6; size: few; V: TRBV3-1; D: -; DNA: TGTGCCAGCAGCGCAAGCTGGTCAAATTCACCCCTCCACTTT; CDR3: CASSASWSNSPLHF
J: TRBJ1-5; size: -; V: TRBV2; D: -; DNA: TGTGCCAGCGGGGGAGGCGGGCATCGGCCCCAGCATTTT; CDR3: CASGGGGHRPQHF
J: TRBJ2-1; size: -; V: TRBV24-1; D: -; DNA: TGTGCCACCAGTGACATGAGTGATAATTGGAACTACAATGAGCAGTTCTTC; CDR3: CATSDMSDNWNYNEQFF
J: TRBJ1-1; size: -; V: TRBV5-1; D: -; DNA: TGCGCCAGCAGCTCGCTTATGGGGAACACTGAAGCTTTCTTT; CDR3: CASSSLMGNTEAFF
J: TRBJ2-1; size: many; V: TRBV9; D: TRBD2; DNA: TGTGCCAGCAGCGTAGGCAGTGGCGGGGGAGAGAATGAGCAGTTCTTC; CDR3: CASSVGSGGGENEQFF
J: TRBJ2-1; size: many; V: TRBV12-3/TRBV12-4; D: -; DNA: TGTGCCAGCAGTCCTGCCAAGGAGCAGTTCTTC; CDR3: CASSPAKEQFF
J: TRBJ2-6; size: -; V: TRBV6-2/TRBV6-3; D: -; DNA: TGTGCCAGCAGTTGGTTCTCTGGGGCCAACGTCCTGACTTTC; CDR3: CASSWFSGANVLTF
J: TRBJ2-3; size: many; V: TRBV7-2; D: TRBD2; DNA: TGTGCCAGCAGCCCCGGTGGTAGCGGGGGCACAGATACGCAGTATTTT; CDR3: CASSPGGSGGTDTQYF
J: TRBJ2-3; size: few; V: TRBV11-3; D: -; DNA: TGTGCCAGCAGCCTAACTACCGAAAGCACAGATACGCAGTATTTT; CDR3: CASSLTTESTDTQYF
J: TRBJ2-3; size: many; V: TRBV29-1; D: TRBD2; DNA: TGCAGCGCGGGACTAGCGGGAGCCAGCACAGATACGCAGTATTTT; CDR3: CSAGLAGASTDTQYF
J: TRBJ1-6; size: few; V: TRBV6-2/TRBV6-3; D: -; DNA: TGTGCCAGCAGTTACTCCATCGGCCCAAGGGCACCCCTCCACTTT; CDR3: CASSYSIGPRAPLHF
J: TRBJ2-1; size: many; V: TRBV7-2; D: TRBD2; DNA: TGTGCCAGCAGCTTAGACTTAGCGGGTCGGAAGTTCTTC; CDR3: CASSLDLAGRKFF
J: TRBJ1-6; size: few; V: TRBV11-2; D: TRBD1; DNA: TGTGCCAGCAGCTTAGATCGGACAGGCCTTAATTCACCCCTCCACTTT; CDR3: CASSLDRTGLNSPLHF
J: TRBJ1-1; size: -; V: TRBV6-4; D: TRBD1; DNA: TGTGCCAGCAGTGACTCAGGGGGCCTGAAAGCTTTCTTT; CDR3: CASSDSGGLKAFF
J: TRBJ2-3; size: -; V: TRBV20-1; D: -; DNA: TGCAGTGCTAAGATGCCCGGGACAGATACGCAGTATTTT; CDR3: CSAKMPGTDTQYF
J: TRBJ2-5; size: -; V: TRBV30; D: -; DNA: TGTGCCTGGAGTGTACCAGGGGCCGAGACCCAGTACTTC; CDR3: CAWSVPGAETQYF
J: TRBJ1-2; size: once; V: TRBV12-3/TRBV12-4; D: -; DNA: TGTGCCAGCACAGTCTACGGGACAAGGGATGGCTACACCTTC; CDR3: CASTVYGTRDGYTF
J: TRBJ2-2; size: many; V: TRBV7-2; D: -; DNA: TGTGCCAGCAGCTTAGCCGCAGCACCCGGGGAGCTGTTTTTT; CDR3: CASSLAAAPGELFF
J: TRBJ2-1; size: many; V: TRBV18; D: TRBD1; DNA: TGTGCCAGCTCACGACCGGGACAGTACTACAATGAGCAGTTCTTC; CDR3: CASSRPGQYYNEQFF